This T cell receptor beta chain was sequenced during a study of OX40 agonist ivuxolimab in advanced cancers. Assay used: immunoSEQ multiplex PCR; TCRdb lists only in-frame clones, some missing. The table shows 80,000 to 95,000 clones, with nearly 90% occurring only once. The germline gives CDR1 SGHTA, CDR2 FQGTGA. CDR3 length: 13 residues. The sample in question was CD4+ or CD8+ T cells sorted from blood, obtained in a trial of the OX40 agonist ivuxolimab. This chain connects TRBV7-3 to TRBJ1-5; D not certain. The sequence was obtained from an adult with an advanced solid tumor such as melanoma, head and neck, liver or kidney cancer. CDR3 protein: CAWLGREDQPQHF. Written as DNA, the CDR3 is TGTGCATGGTTGGGGAGAGAAGATCAGCCCCAGCATTTT.